This is a list of T cell receptor beta chains from one sample in a study of graft-versus-host responses after intestinal transplantation. Clones were read by immunoSEQ multiplex PCR, and TCRdb kept only the in-frame ones, dropping some. The table shows more than 85,000 clones, with around 90% occurring only once. These receptors have no identified antigens. Here the sequenced sample was unstimulated CD8+ T cells sorted from spleen or lymph node cells, taken before transplant. All receptors derive from a human donor who was the organ donor for an intestinal transplant. Each CDR3 is given with its conserved first and last residue. The D gene is left open where the match is weak. Some rows have no size entry. The others give once, few or many, or a class for an expanded clone.

clone_size,d_call,v_call,cdr3_length,j_call,cdr3_aa,cdr3_nt
NA,TRBD1,TRBV7-9,14,TRBJ1-2,CALLRDSINYGYTF,TGTGCCCTACTCCGGGACAGCATAAACTATGGCTACACCTTC
NA,NA,TRBV28,14,TRBJ2-7,CASSHIQSSYEQYF,TGTGCCAGCAGCCACATACAGAGCTCCTACGAGCAGTACTTC
NA,NA,TRBV5-1,16,TRBJ2-1,CASSSFSGNSYNEQFF,TGCGCCAGCAGCTCGTTTAGCGGAAACTCCTACAATGAGCAGTTCTTC
NA,NA,TRBV6-5,14,TRBJ2-5,CASSSQGGGETQYF,TGTGCCAGCAGTTCCCAAGGGGGTGGGGAGACCCAGTACTTC
NA,NA,TRBV5-1,14,TRBJ2-4,CASKYNLAKNIQYF,TGCGCCAGCAAGTACAATCTAGCCAAAAACATTCAGTACTTC
NA,TRBD1,TRBV10-2,14,TRBJ1-3,CASRTGAPGNTIYF,TGCGCCAGTAGAACAGGGGCTCCCGGAAACACCATATATTTT
NA,NA,TRBV30,12,TRBJ2-2,CASDKDTGELFF,TGTGCCTCTGACAAGGACACCGGGGAGCTGTTTTTT
NA,NA,TRBV30,14,TRBJ2-1,CAWAGSWDYNEQFF,TGTGCCTGGGCAGGGTCTTGGGACTACAATGAGCAGTTCTTC
NA,TRBD1,TRBV7-6,17,TRBJ2-7,CASSLAGFGTGLGEQYF,TGTGCCAGCAGCTTAGCGGGTTTCGGGACAGGTCTCGGAGAGCAGTACTTC
NA,TRBD1,TRBV13,15,TRBJ2-5,CASSPEGQGEETQYF,TGTGCCAGCAGCCCAGAGGGACAGGGCGAAGAGACCCAGTACTTC
NA,TRBD2,TRBV29-1,13,TRBJ2-6,CSVMGGEANVLTF,TGCAGCGTAATGGGGGGGGAGGCCAACGTCCTGACTTTC
NA,TRBD2,TRBV27,12,TRBJ2-3,CASSRSGNTQYF,TGTGCCAGCAGTCGCAGCGGGAATACGCAGTATTTT
NA,NA,TRBV7-9,15,TRBJ2-7,CASSLYGDMDYEQYF,TGTGCCAGCAGCTTATACGGCGACATGGATTACGAGCAGTACTTC
NA,TRBD2,TRBV7-6,15,TRBJ2-1,CASSLLAGTNNEQFF,TGTGCCAGCAGCTTATTAGCGGGTACGAACAATGAGCAGTTCTTC
once,NA,TRBV15,11,TRBJ2-1,CASGQNNEQFF,TGTGCCTCAGGACAGAACAATGAGCAGTTCTTC
once,NA,TRBV6-1,12,TRBJ1-2,CASPTGLNGYTF,TGTGCCAGCCCAACAGGTTTGAATGGCTACACCTTC
NA,TRBD2,TRBV19,14,TRBJ2-5,CASSSGGARETQYF,TGTGCCAGTAGTAGCGGGGGGGCCCGGGAGACCCAGTACTTC
NA,NA,TRBV19,13,TRBJ1-2,CASRKYFRTFYTF,TGTGCCAGCAGGAAATACTTCCGGACTTTTTACACCTTC
NA,NA,TRBV4-2,13,TRBJ2-7,CASSPPSRYEQYF,TGTGCCAGCAGCCCACCTTCGAGGTACGAGCAGTACTTC
once,TRBD2,TRBV2,16,TRBJ2-7,CASSTGTSGLPYEQYF,TGTGCCAGCAGCACCGGGACTAGCGGGCTTCCATACGAGCAGTACTTC
NA,TRBD1,TRBV30,15,TRBJ2-6,CAWTGQLSGANVLTF,TGTGCCTGGACGGGACAGCTCTCTGGGGCCAACGTCCTGACTTTC
NA,TRBD1,TRBV29-1,12,TRBJ2-7,CSTADRGYEQYF,TGCAGCACTGCGGACAGGGGTTACGAGCAGTACTTC
NA,TRBD2,TRBV7-9,13,TRBJ2-5,CASSIPGGETQYF,TGTGCCAGCAGCATCCCGGGGGGGGAGACCCAGTACTTC
NA,NA,TRBV15,14,TRBJ2-3,CATSIPGGMDTQYF,TGTGCCACCAGTATCCCGGGGGGCATGGATACGCAGTATTTT
NA,TRBD2,TRBV5-1,17,TRBJ2-1,CASSFFPRLAGGNEQFF,TGCGCCAGCAGCTTCTTTCCCAGACTAGCGGGAGGTAATGAGCAGTTCTTC
once,TRBD2,TRBV10-1,17,TRBJ2-1,CASSEIGLAGNYNEQFF,TGCGCCAGCAGTGAGATCGGACTAGCGGGGAACTACAATGAGCAGTTCTTC
few,TRBD1,TRBV2,15,TRBJ1-2,CASSETGTVNYGYTF,TGTGCCAGCAGTGAAACCGGGACAGTTAACTATGGCTACACCTTC
NA,NA,TRBV2,14,TRBJ2-5,CASFGVSRPETQYF,TGTGCCAGCTTCGGGGTCAGTCGGCCGGAGACCCAGTACTTC
once,NA,TRBV4-1,14,TRBJ2-7,CASSQEPGAYEQYF,TGCGCCAGCAGCCAAGAACCAGGGGCCTACGAGCAGTACTTC
NA,TRBD1,TRBV29-1,10,TRBJ1-1,CSGRDREAFF,TGCAGCGGAAGGGACAGGGAAGCTTTCTTT
few,NA,TRBV29-1,15,TRBJ1-2,CSAQTGEILMGGYTF,TGCAGCGCGCAGACAGGTGAAATTTTGATGGGTGGCTACACCTTC
NA,TRBD2,TRBV6-5,13,TRBJ2-1,CASRASGLNEQFF,TGTGCCAGCAGGGCTAGCGGGCTAAATGAGCAGTTCTTC
once,TRBD1,TRBV15,15,TRBJ1-1,CATSLYRGLNTEAFF,TGTGCCACCAGCCTATACAGGGGGTTGAACACTGAAGCTTTCTTT
NA,TRBD2,TRBV27,14,TRBJ2-7,CASSLSGSSYEQYF,TGTGCCAGCAGTTTAAGCGGGAGTTCCTACGAGCAGTACTTC
NA,NA,TRBV6-5,15,TRBJ2-5,CASSPGAYLRETQYF,TGTGCCAGCAGCCCTGGGGCCTACCTCCGGGAGACCCAGTACTTC
NA,TRBD1,TRBV9,15,TRBJ1-2,CASSVAGTGSHGYTF,TGTGCCAGCAGCGTTGCCGGGACAGGGTCCCATGGCTACACCTTC
few,TRBD1,TRBV6-1,14,TRBJ1-2,CASSLGQGARGYTF,TGTGCCAGCAGTCTGGGACAGGGGGCGCGGGGCTACACCTTC
NA,TRBD1,TRBV28,15,TRBJ2-7,CASSLRTGLAGEQYF,TGTGCCAGCAGCTTAAGGACAGGGCTCGCGGGTGAGCAGTACTTC
NA,TRBD1,TRBV5-1,14,TRBJ2-5,CASSWVTGAATQYF,TGCGCCAGCAGCTGGGTGACAGGGGCGGCGACCCAGTACTTC
NA,TRBD1,TRBV5-1,16,TRBJ2-7,CASSLLPGTDSYEQYF,TGCGCCAGCAGCTTGCTTCCTGGGACAGACTCCTACGAGCAGTACTTC
NA,TRBD1,TRBV11-2,14,TRBJ2-1,CASSQGQGANEQFF,TGTGCCAGCAGCCAGGGACAGGGGGCGAATGAGCAGTTCTTC
NA,NA,TRBV5-1,13,TRBJ2-1,CASSLDNYNEQFF,TGCGCCAGCAGCTTGGACAACTACAATGAGCAGTTCTTC
NA,NA,TRBV7-6,16,TRBJ1-4,CASSPRPMGHDEKLFF,TGTGCCAGCAGCCCACGCCCGATGGGGCACGATGAAAAACTGTTTTTT
NA,NA,TRBV20-1,11,TRBJ1-2,CSAGGRYGYTF,TGCAGTGCAGGAGGGCGGTATGGCTACACCTTC
NA,TRBD1,TRBV6-5,13,TRBJ2-7,CASSYGQAHEQYF,TGTGCCAGCAGTTACGGACAGGCCCACGAGCAGTACTTC
NA,NA,TRBV7-9,13,TRBJ1-2,CASSLGTDYGYTF,TGTGCCAGCAGCTTAGGGACAGACTATGGCTACACCTTC
few,TRBD2,TRBV5-4,13,TRBJ2-7,CASSPGLADEQYF,TGTGCCAGCAGCCCCGGACTAGCGGACGAGCAGTACTTC
NA,NA,TRBV25-1,10,TRBJ2-7,CASGDYEQYF,TGTGCCAGCGGAGATTACGAGCAGTACTTC
NA,TRBD1,TRBV6-1,14,TRBJ1-2,CASWNLGQSYGYTF,TGTGCCAGCTGGAATCTGGGACAGAGTTATGGCTACACCTTC
NA,NA,TRBV15,15,TRBJ1-5,CATSREFAVNQPQHF,TGTGCCACCAGCAGAGAATTTGCAGTAAATCAGCCCCAGCATTTT
NA,NA,TRBV6-5,13,TRBJ2-7,CASSFTGSYEQYF,TGTGCCAGCAGTTTTACAGGATCCTACGAGCAGTACTTC